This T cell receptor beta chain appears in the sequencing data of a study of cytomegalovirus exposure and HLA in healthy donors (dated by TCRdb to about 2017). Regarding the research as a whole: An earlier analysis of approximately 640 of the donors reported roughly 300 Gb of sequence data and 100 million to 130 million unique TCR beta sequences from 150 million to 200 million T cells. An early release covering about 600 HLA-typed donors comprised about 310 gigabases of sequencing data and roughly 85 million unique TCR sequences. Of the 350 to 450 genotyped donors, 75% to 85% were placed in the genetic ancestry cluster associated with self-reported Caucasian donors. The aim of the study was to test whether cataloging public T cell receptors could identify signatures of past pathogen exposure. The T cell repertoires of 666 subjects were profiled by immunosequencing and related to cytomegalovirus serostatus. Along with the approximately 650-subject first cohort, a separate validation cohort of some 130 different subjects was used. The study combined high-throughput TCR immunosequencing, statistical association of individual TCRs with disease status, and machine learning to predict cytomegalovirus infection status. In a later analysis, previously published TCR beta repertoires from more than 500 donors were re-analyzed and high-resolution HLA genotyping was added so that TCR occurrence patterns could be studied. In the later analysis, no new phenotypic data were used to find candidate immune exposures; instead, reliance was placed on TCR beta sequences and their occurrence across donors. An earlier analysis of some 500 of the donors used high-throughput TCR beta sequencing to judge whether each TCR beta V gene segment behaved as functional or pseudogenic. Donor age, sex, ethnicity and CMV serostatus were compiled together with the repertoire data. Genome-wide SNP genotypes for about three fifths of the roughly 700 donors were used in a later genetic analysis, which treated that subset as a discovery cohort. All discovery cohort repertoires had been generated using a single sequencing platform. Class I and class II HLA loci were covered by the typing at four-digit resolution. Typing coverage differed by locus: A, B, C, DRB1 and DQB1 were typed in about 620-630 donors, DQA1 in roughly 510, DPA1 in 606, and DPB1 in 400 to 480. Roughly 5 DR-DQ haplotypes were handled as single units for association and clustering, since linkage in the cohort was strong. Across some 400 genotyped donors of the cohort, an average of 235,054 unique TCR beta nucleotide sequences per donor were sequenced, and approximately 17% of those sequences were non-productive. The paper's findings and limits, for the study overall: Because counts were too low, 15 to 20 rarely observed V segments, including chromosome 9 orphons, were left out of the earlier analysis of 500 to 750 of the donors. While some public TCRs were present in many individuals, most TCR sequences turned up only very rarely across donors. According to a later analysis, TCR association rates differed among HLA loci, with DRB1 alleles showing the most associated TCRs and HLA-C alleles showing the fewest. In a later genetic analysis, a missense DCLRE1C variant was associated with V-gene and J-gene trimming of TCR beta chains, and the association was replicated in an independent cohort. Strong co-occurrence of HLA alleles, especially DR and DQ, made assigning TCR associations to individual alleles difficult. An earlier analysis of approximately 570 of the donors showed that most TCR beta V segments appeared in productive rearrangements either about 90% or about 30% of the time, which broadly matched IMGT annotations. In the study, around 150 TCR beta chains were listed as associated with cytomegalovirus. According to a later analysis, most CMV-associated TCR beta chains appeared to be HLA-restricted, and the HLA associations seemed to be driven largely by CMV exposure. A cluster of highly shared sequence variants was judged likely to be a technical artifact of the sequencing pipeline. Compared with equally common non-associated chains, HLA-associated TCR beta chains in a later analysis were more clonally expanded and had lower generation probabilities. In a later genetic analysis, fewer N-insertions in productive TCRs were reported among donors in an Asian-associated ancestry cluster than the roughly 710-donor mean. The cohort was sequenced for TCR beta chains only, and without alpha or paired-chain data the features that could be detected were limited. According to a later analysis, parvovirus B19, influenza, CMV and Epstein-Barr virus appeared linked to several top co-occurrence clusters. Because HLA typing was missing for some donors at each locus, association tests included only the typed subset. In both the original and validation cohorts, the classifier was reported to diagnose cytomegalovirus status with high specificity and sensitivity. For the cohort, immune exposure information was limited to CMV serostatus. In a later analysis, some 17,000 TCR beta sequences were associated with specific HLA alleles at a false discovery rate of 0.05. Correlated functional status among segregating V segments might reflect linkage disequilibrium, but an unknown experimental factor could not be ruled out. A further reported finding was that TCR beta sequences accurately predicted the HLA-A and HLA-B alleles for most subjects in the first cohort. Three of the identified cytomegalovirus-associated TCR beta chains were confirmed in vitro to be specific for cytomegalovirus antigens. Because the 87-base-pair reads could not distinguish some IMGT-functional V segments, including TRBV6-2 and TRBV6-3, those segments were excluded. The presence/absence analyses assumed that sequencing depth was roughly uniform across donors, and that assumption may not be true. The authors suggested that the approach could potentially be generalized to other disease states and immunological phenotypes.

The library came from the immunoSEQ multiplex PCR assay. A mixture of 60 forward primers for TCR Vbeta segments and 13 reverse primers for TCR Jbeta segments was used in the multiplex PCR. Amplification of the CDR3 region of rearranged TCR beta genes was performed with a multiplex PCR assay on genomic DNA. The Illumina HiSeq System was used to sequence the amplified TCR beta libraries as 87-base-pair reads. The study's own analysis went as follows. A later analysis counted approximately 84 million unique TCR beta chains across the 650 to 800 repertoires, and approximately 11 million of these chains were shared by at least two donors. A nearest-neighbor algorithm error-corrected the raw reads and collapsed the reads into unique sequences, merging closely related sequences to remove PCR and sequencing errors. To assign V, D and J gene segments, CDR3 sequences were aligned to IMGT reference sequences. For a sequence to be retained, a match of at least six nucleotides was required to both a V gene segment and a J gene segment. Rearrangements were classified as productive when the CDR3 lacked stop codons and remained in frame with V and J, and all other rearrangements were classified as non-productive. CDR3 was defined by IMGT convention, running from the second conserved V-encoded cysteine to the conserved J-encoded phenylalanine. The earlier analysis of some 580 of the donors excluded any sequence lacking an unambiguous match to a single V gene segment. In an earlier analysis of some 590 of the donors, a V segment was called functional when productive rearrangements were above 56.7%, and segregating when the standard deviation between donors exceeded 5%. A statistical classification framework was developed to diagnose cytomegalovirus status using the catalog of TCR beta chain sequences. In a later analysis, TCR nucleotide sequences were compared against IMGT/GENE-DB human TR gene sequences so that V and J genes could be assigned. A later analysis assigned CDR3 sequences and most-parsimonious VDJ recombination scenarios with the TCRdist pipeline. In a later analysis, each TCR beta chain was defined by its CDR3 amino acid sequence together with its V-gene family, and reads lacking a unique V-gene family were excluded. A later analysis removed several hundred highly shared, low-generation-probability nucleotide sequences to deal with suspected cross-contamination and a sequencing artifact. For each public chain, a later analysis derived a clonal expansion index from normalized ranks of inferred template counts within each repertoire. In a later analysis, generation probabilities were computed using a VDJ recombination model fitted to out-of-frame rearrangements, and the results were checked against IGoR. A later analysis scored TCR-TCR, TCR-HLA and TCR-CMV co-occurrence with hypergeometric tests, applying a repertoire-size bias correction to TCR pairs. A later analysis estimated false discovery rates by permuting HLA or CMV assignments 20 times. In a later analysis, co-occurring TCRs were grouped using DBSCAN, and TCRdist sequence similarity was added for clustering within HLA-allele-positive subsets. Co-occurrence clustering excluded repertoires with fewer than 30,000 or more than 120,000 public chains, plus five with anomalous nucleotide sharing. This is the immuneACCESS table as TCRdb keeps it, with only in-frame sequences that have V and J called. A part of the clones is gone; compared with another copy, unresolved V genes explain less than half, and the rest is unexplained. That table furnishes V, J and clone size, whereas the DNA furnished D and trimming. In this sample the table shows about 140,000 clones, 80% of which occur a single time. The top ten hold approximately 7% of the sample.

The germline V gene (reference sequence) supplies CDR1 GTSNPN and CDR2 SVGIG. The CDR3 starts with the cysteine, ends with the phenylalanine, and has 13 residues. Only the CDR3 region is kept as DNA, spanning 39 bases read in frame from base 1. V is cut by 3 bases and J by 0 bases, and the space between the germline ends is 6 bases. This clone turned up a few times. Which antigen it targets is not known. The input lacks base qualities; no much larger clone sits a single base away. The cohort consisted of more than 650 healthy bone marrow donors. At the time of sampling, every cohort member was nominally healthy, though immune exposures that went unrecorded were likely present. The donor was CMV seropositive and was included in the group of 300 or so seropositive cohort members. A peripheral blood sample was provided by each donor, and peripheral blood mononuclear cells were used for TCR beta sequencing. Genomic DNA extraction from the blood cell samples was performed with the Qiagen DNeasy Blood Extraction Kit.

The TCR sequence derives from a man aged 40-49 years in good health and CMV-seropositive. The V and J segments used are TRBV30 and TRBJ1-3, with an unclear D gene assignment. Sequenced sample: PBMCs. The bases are TGTGCCTGGAGCAGAATCTCTGGAAACACCATATATTTT. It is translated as CAWSRISGNTIYF.